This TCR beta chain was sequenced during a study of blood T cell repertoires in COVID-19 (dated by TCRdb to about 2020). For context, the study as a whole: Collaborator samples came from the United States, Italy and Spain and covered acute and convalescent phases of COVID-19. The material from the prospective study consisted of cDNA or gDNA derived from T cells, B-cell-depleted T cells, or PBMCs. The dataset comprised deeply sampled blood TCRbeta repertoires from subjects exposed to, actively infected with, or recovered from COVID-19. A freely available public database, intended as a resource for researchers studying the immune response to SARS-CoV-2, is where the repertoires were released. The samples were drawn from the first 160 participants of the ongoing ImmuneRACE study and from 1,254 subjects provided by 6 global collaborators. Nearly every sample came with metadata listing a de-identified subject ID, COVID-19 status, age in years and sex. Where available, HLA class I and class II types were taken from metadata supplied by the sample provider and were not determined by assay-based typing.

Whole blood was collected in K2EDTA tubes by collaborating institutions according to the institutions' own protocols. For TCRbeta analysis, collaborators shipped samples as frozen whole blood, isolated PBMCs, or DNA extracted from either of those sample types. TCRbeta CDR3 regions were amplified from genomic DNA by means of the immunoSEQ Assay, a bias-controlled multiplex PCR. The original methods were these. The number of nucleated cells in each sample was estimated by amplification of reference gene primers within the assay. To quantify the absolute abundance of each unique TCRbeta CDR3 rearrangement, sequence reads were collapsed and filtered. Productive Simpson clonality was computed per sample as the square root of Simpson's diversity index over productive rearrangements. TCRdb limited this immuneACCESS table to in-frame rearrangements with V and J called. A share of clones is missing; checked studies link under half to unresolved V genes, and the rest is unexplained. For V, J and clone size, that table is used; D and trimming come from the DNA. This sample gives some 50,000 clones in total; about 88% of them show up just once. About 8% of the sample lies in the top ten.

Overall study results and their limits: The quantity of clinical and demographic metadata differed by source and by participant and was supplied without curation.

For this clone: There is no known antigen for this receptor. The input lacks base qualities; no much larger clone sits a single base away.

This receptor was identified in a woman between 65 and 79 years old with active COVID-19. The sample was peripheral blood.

The nucleotides read TGCAGCGTTACACAGGGGGCGAACACCGGGGAGCTGTTTTTT. This sequence encodes CSVTQGANTGELFF. Here the chain combines TRBV29-1 and TRBJ2-2; the central 8 bases match TRBD1. Including the terminal cysteine and phenylalanine, the CDR3 comprises 14 residues. This entry keeps only the CDR3 DNA: 42 bases, framed from base 1. V is trimmed back by 5 bases and J by 0 bases, and the junction contains 2 bases that no gene match accounts for. CDR1 is given as SQVTM and CDR2 as ANQGSEA, both from the germline V gene.